Listed here are 8 T cell receptor beta chains from one sample, sequenced in a study of T cell responses to AZD1222 COVID-19 vaccine. Sequencing used immunoSEQ multiplex PCR; TCRdb keeps in-frame clones, though not all of them. The table has some 14,000 clones, about 84% seen once; the top ten hold 30% to 50%. Specimen: peripheral blood, collected 28 days after the second AZD1222 dose. These receptors were taken from an adult who received the AZD1222 COVID-19 vaccine.

Here the CDR3 DNA reads TGCGCCAGCAGCAGAGTTGACCTCACCGGGGAGCTGTTTTTT. Encoded protein: CASSRVDLTGELFF. This rearrangement joins TRBV5-1 to TRBJ2-2; D not resolved. Germline V CDR1 and CDR2: SGHRS, YFSETQ. The V end was cut by 4 bases, the J end by 4 bases, with 11 bases between. The CDR3 has 14 residues.

The chain couples TRBV12-5 to TRBJ2-5; TRBD2 might be the D (5 bases). From germline, CDR1 is LGHNT and CDR2 FRNRAP. The CDR3 consists of 13 residues. V lost 6 bases and J 8 bases, leaving 16 bases between the germline ends. The CDR3 DNA sequence: TGTGCTAGTGGAACCGGACTGGCTGAAACCCAGTACTTC. Amino acid sequence: CASGTGLAETQYF.

This chain joins TRBV19 and TRBJ2-5; D gene ambiguous. The CDR3 runs 13 residues. CDR1 and CDR2 from the germline V gene are LNHDA and SQIVND (reference sequence). With 2 bases removed from V and 5 bases from J, the gap between germline ends came to 9 bases. CDR3: CASSIRYRETQYF. The CDR3 nucleotides are TGTGCCAGTAGTATACGGTATCGGGAGACCCAGTACTTC.

The rearrangement links TRBV12-3 or TRBV12-4 to TRBJ1-4; no definite D call. V lost 6 bases to trimming and J lost 2 bases, with 1 base between them. The CDR3 covers 11 residues. DNA of the CDR3: TGTGCCAGCAGGACTAATGAAAAACTGTTTTTT. Residues: CASRTNEKLFF.

The rearrangement joins TRBV25-1 to TRBJ1-5; 7 positions match TRBD1. The ends lost 5 bases at V and 1 base at J; junction bases unmatched: 2. The CDR3 spans 14 residues. In germline, CDR1 is MGHDK, CDR2 SYGVNS. CDR3 in DNA: TGTGCCAGCAGTACGACAGGGAGCAATCAGCCCCAGCATTTT. It codes for CASSTTGSNQPQHF.

CDR3 DNA sequence: TGTGCCAGCAGTTATTGGGGCCAAGAGACCCAGTACTTC. Translating gives CASSYWGQETQYF. The rearrangement links TRBV27 to TRBJ2-5; D is undetermined. CDR3 length equals 13 residues. Per germline, CDR1 MNHEY and CDR2 SMNVEV (reference sequence). Trimming took 4 bases from V and 1 from J, leaving 7 bases between them.

V and J are TRBV9 and TRBJ2-3, with 9 bases that match TRBD2. The CDR3 totals 16 residues. Germline CDR1 is SGDLS and CDR2 is YYNGEE. V lost 0 bases, J lost 2 bases, and 4 bases stayed unmatched. CDR3 bases: TGTGCCAGCAGCGTAGTTGCGGGAGGGATCACAGATACGCAGTATTTT. This codes for CASSVVAGGITDTQYF.

This chain links TRBV5-1 with TRBJ2-7, with 9 positions matching TRBD1. This CDR3 region has 14 residues. Trimming cost V 4 bases and J 5 bases; bases outside gene matches: 7. The germline V gene has CDR1 SGHRS and CDR2 YFSETQ. DNA for the CDR3: TGCGCCAGCAGCCCTGGGACAGGGAAAGACGAGCAGTACTTC. Its translation is CASSPGTGKDEQYF.